The T cell receptor (beta chain) under discussion was sequenced for a study of blood T cell repertoires in COVID-19 (dated by TCRdb to about 2020). Study-level background: Collaborator samples came from the United States, Italy and Spain and covered acute and convalescent phases of COVID-19. The material from the prospective study consisted of cDNA or gDNA derived from T cells, B-cell-depleted T cells, or PBMCs. Samples came from the ongoing ImmuneRACE study (first 160 participants) plus 1,254 subjects from 6 global collaborators. The dataset comprised deeply sampled blood TCRbeta repertoires from subjects exposed to, actively infected with, or recovered from COVID-19. The repertoires were released in a freely available public database meant as a resource for research on the immune response to SARS-CoV-2. Where available, HLA class I and class II types were taken from metadata supplied by the sample provider and were not determined by assay-based typing. A de-identified subject ID, COVID-19 status, age in years and sex were almost always included in the sample metadata.

CDR3 length: 15 amino acids, cysteine to phenylalanine. The sequence is cut down to CDR3 DNA, 45 bases in frame from base 1. Sequences MDHEN (CDR1) and SYDVKM (CDR2) are obtained from the germline V gene. For this chain, trimming is 5 bases at the V end and 4 bases at the J end, and the number of junction bases without a gene match is 9. Broader findings and caveats from the paper: The amount of clinical and demographic metadata varied by source and participant and was provided uncurated.

Collaborating institutions collected whole blood in K2EDTA tubes following their own protocols. For TCRbeta analysis, collaborators shipped samples as frozen whole blood, isolated PBMCs, or DNA extracted from either of those sample types. TCRbeta CDR3 regions were amplified from genomic DNA using the immunoSEQ Assay, a bias-controlled multiplex PCR. For the original study's pipeline: The number of nucleated cells in each sample was estimated by amplification of reference gene primers within the assay. To quantify the absolute abundance of each unique TCRbeta CDR3 rearrangement, sequence reads were collapsed and filtered. For each sample, productive Simpson clonality was calculated by taking the square root of Simpson's diversity index across productive rearrangements. TCRdb obtained this table from immuneACCESS and retained in-frame rearrangements with V and J assigned. These tables miss some clones; where compared with another copy, unresolved V genes account for less than half of the shortfall, and the remainder is unexplained. V, J and clone size are those of that table, while D and trimming were read from the DNA. The sample records about 210,000 clones, about nine tenths of which are singletons. The ten largest clones add up to around 1.7% of the sample.

As to this clone: Its antigen is unknown. Nothing much larger sits one base from this clone, and base qualities are not available.

The sequence is built from TRBV28 and TRBJ1-2; a stretch of 8 junction bases matches TRBD1. The sample was peripheral blood. The sequence was collected from a man aged 18 to 35 with active or convalescent COVID-19. The CDR3 in this case is CASSPTSGGFYGYTF. The nucleotide sequence reads TGTGCCAGCAGTCCGACCTCAGGGGGCTTCTATGGCTACACCTTC.